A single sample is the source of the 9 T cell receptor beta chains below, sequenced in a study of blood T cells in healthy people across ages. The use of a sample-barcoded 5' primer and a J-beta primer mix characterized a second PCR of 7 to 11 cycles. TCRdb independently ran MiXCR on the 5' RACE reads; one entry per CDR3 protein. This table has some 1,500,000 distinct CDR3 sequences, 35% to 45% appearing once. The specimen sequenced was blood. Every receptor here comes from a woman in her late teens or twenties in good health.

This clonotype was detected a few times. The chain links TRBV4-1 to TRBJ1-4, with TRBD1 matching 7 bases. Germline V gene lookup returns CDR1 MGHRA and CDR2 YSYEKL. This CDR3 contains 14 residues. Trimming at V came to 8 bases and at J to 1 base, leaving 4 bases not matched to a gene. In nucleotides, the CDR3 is TGCGCCAGCCGGAGACAGGGAACTAATGAAAAACTGTTTTTT. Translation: CASRRQGTNEKLFF.

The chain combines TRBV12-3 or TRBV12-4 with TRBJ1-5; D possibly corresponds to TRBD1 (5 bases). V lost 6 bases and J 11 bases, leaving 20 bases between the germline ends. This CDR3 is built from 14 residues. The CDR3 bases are TGTGCCAGCAGGACGGACACCACGAGGAAAGCCCAGCATTTT. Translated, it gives CASRTDTTRKAQHF.

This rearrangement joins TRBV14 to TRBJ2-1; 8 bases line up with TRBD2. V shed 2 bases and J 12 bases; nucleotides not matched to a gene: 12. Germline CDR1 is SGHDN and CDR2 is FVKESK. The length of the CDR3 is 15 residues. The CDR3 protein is CASSQLGTSGLGQFF. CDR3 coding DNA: TGTGCCAGCAGCCAACTCGGGACTAGTGGATTGGGGCAGTTCTTC.

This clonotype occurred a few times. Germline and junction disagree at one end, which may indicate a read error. Here the CDR3 reads CASSYSVSRPDTQYF. As DNA, the CDR3 is TGTGCCAGTAGTTACTCGGTTAGCCGCCCAGATACGCAGTATTTT. The chain is built from TRBV6-5 and TRBJ2-3; D not certain. The CDR3 runs to 15 residues. From germline, CDR1 is MNHEY and CDR2 SVGAGI.

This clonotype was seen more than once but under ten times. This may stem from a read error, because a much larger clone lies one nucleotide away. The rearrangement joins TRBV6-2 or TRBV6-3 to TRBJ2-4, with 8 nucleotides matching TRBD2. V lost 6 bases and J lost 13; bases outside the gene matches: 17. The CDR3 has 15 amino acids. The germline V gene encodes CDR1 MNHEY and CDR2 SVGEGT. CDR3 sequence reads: CASRSTGLVSIEQYF. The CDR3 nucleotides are TGTGCCAGCAGGTCCACGGGACTAGTCTCTATTGAGCAGTACTTC.

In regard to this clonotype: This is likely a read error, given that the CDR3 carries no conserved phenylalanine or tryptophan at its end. The CDR3 is CASSPWDRGFHWTQYL. CDR3 coding DNA: TGTGCCAGCAGTCCATGGGACAGGGGGTTTCATTGGACCCAGTACTTA. The V and J genes are TRBV27 and TRBJ2-5; 11 positions agree with TRBD1. CDR1 MNHEY and CDR2 SMNVEV come from the germline V gene (reference sequence). V lost 5 bases to trimming and J lost 7 bases; unmatched junction nucleotides: 12. The length of the CDR3 is 16 residues.

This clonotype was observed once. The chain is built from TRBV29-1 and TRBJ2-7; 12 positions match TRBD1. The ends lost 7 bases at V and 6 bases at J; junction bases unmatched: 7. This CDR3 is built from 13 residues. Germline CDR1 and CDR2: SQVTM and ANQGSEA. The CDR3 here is CSAGTGGVFEQYF. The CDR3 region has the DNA TGCAGCGCAGGGACAGGGGGCGTTTTCGAGCAGTACTTC.

CDR3 nucleotide sequence: TGTGCCAGCCCCAGGGGGTATGAGCAGTTCTTC. Encoded protein: CASPRGYEQFF. V is TRBV7-9 and J is TRBJ2-1, with 7 bases lining up with TRBD1. Germline CDR1 reads SEHNR; CDR2 reads FQNEAQ (reference sequence). V shed 8 bases, J shed 8 bases, and the junction held 3 bases outside the gene matches. The CDR3 is 11 amino acids.

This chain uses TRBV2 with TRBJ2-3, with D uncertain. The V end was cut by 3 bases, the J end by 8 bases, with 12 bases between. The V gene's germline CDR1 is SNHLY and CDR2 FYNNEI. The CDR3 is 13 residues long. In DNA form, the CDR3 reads TGTGCCAGCAGTGAGATTTTGGCCGCTACGCAGTATTTT. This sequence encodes CASSEILAATQYF.